These 22 T cell receptor beta chains were all obtained from the same sample, sequenced in a study of cytomegalovirus exposure and HLA in healthy donors. The PCR was carried out with 60 Vbeta primers and 13 Jbeta primers. Some clones are missing from TCRdb's copy, which holds only in-frame ones; the method was immunoSEQ multiplex PCR. Here the sample spans 150,000 to 200,000 clones, 65% to 70% being singletons. The sequencing sample was made of PBMCs. The receptors were sampled from a young woman in good health and CMV-seropositive.

The V call is TRBV27, the J call TRBJ2-1; TRBD1 agrees at 11 bases. This CDR3 has 14 amino acids. The V segment lost 10 bases and the J segment 5 bases; nucleotides outside the gene matches: 7. Germline CDR1 is MNHEY and CDR2 is SMNVEV (reference sequence). The CDR3 loop is CATQPGQGDNEQFF. The CDR3 DNA follows: TGTGCCACCCAGCCGGGACAGGGGGACAATGAGCAGTTCTTC.

This sequence joins TRBV18 and TRBJ1-3; D unclear. CDR1 is KGHSH and CDR2 is LQKENI in the germline V gene. This CDR3 is built from 15 residues. V was clipped by 4 bases and J by 0 bases, with 10 bases between them. The CDR3 nucleotides are TGTGCCAGCTCACTAAACACCGACTCTGGAAACACCATATATTTT. Encoded protein: CASSLNTDSGNTIYF.

The chain recombines TRBV21-1 with TRBJ2-7; the table's D call, TRBD2, has no DNA check behind it. TRBV21-1 has pseudogene status. The CDR3 runs 15 residues. CDR3 sequence reads: CASSPGECGYYEQYF. CDR3 in DNA: TGTGCCAGCAGCCCCGGGGAGTGTGGGTATTACGAGCAGTACTTC.

The chain employs TRBV27 and TRBJ2-7, with 10 bases lining up with TRBD1. After removal of 1 base from V and 5 bases from J, the junction contained 5 bases not matched to a gene. The germline gives CDR1 MNHEY, CDR2 SMNVEV (reference sequence). This CDR3 spans 15 amino acids. CDR3 region: CASSLFDRGRHEQYF. The CDR3 region has the DNA TGTGCCAGCAGTTTATTCGACAGGGGGCGGCACGAGCAGTACTTC.

The rearrangement links TRBV4-1 to TRBJ2-7, with TRBD2 matching 7 bases. Losses at the gene ends were 5 bases for V and 3 bases for J; bases not matched to a gene: 13. The CDR3 is 16 residues long. CDR1 is MGHRA, CDR2 YSYEKL, per germline. DNA of the CDR3: TGCGCCAGCAGCGAAACCCCTGGAGCGGGGATCTACGAGCAGTACTTC. Amino acids: CASSETPGAGIYEQYF.

This clone has just a few counts. This sequence joins TRBV7-3 and TRBJ2-7; 7 positions match TRBD1. Germline V CDR1 and CDR2: SGHTA, FQGTGA. Trimming cost V 5 bases and J 6 bases; bases outside gene matches: 10. CDR3 length: 14 residues. In nucleotides, the CDR3 is TGTGCCAGCAGCCAGCAGACAGGGAAGGGCGAGCAGTACTTC. This codes for CASSQQTGKGEQYF.

The sample holds one count of this clone. The chain employs TRBV6-5 and TRBJ1-2, with D perhaps matching TRBD1 (5 bases). Germline CDR1 reads MNHEY; CDR2 reads SVGAGI. V dropped 5 bases and J dropped 7 bases, with 11 bases sitting between them. The CDR3 spans 12 residues. The CDR3 spells CASSPGYGGYTF. DNA of the CDR3: TGTGCCAGCAGTCCAGGGTATGGTGGCTACACCTTC.

This clone was seen only once. V usage is TRBV15 and J usage is TRBJ2-7; 11 positions agree with TRBD2. V lost 8 bases and J lost 4; bases outside the gene matches: 19. The CDR3 runs to 18 residues. Germline lookup yields CDR1 LNHNV and CDR2 YYDKDF (reference sequence). The CDR3 region has the DNA TGTGCCACCCGTCAAAGACTAGCGGGATTTCTTTTTTATTACGAGCAGTACTTC. Translation: CATRQRLAGFLFYYEQYF.

V and J are TRBV10-3 and TRBJ2-1, with 9 bases matching TRBD2. The germline CDR1 and CDR2 sequences are ENHRY and SYGVKD. The CDR3 totals 13 residues. The trim removed 8 bases at V and 4 bases at J, leaving 3 bases unmatched. The CDR3 sequence is CAIAGGRYNEQFF. DNA for the CDR3: TGTGCCATCGCGGGGGGGCGGTACAATGAGCAGTTCTTC.

This clone was seen more than once but under ten times. The CDR3 sequence: CSVEGSDYGYTF. In DNA form, the CDR3 reads TGCAGCGTGGAGGGTTCTGACTATGGCTACACCTTC. This rearrangement joins TRBV29-1 to TRBJ1-2; D unresolved. The V end lost 6 bases, the J end lost 3 bases, and 11 bases lay between the germline ends. CDR1 and CDR2 from the germline V gene are SQVTM and ANQGSEA. CDR3 size: 12 residues.

The chain has TRBV5-4 and TRBJ2-7; TRBD1 matches at 7 bases. The V and J ends lost 0 bases and 3 bases, in that order; junction bases with no gene match: 6. There are 15 residues in the CDR3. From germline, CDR1 is SGHNT and CDR2 YYREEE (reference sequence). CDR3 region: CASSLEGTDFYEQYF. CDR3 in DNA: TGTGCCAGCAGCTTGGAGGGGACAGACTTCTACGAGCAGTACTTC.

This chain links TRBV7-9 with TRBJ2-2, with D perhaps TRBD1 (6 bases). This CDR3 contains 17 residues. Trimming cost V 2 bases and J 5 bases, with 18 bases left between them. The germline V gene encodes CDR1 SEHNR and CDR2 FQNEAQ (reference sequence). CDR3 coding DNA: TGTGCCAGCAGCTTACGCGGGCCGGGACATCCAACCGGGGAGCTGTTTTTT. Translated, it gives CASSLRGPGHPTGELFF.

This chain links TRBV13 with TRBJ1-6; D uncertain. Per the germline V gene, CDR1 is PRHDT and CDR2 is FYEKMQ (reference sequence). The V end was cut by 5 bases, the J end by 10 bases, with 12 bases between. The CDR3 contains 13 residues. The CDR3 region has the DNA TGTGCCAGCAGCGCACGGCGGGGATCACCCCTCCACTTT. Residues: CASSARRGSPLHF.

The J gene is TRBJ1-2, the V gene TRBV7-6; no clear D. Germline V gene lookup returns CDR1 SGHVS and CDR2 FNYEAQ. V lost 1 base, J lost 4 bases, and 7 bases lay in between. CDR3 length: 13 residues. CDR3 region: CASSLESGYGYTF. The DNA of the CDR3 is TGTGCCAGCAGCTTAGAGTCAGGCTATGGCTACACCTTC.

The chain has TRBV27 and TRBJ2-1; a weak D match, TRBD2 (6 bases). The CDR3 extends over 15 amino acids. Trimming cost V 3 bases and J 0 bases, with 9 bases left between them. Germline CDR1 MNHEY, CDR2 SMNVEV (reference sequence). The CDR3 spells CASSFSGISYNEQFF. In DNA form, the CDR3 reads TGTGCCAGCAGTTTTAGCGGTATCTCCTACAATGAGCAGTTCTTC.

The chain carries TRBV7-2 and TRBJ1-2; D is perhaps TRBD1 (5 bases). The V gene's germline CDR1 is SGHTA and CDR2 FQGNSA. The CDR3 contains 19 residues. V was trimmed by 2 bases and J by 1 base, leaving 23 bases between them. The chain's CDR3 is CASSLRGGGFAGFNYGYTF. The CDR3 region has the DNA TGTGCCAGCAGCTTAAGGGGCGGAGGCTTCGCGGGGTTTAACTATGGCTACACCTTC.

The chain couples TRBV7-3 to TRBJ2-1, with 7 bases matching TRBD2. The CDR3 sequence is 16 residues long. The V gene's germline CDR1 is SGHTA and CDR2 FQGTGA. V lost 4 bases and J lost 6; bases outside the gene matches: 12. CDR3 loop: CASSSIGTTRPNEQFF. CDR3 nucleotides: TGTGCCAGCAGCTCCATCGGGACTACTCGTCCCAATGAGCAGTTCTTC.

This clone was recorded a few times. V gene TRBV4-3 combines with J gene TRBJ2-3, with 8 nucleotides matching TRBD2. The V and J ends lost 4 bases and 0 bases, in that order; junction bases with no gene match: 3. Germline V gene data show CDR1 as LGHNA and CDR2 as YSLEER. The CDR3 consists of 15 residues. CDR3: CASSPWTSSTDTQYF. As DNA, the CDR3 is TGCGCCAGCAGCCCCTGGACTAGCAGCACAGATACGCAGTATTTT.

In this sample, this clone turned up a few times. V and J are TRBV5-1 and TRBJ2-7; possible D gene TRBD1, 8 bases. The CDR3 has 16 amino acids. Trimming stripped 4 bases from V and 3 bases from J, with 20 bases between. From germline, CDR1 is SGHRS and CDR2 YFSETQ. Here the CDR3 reads CASSPQQGGILYEQYF. DNA of the CDR3: TGCGCCAGCAGCCCTCAACAGGGGGGGATTCTCTACGAGCAGTACTTC.

The chain is built from TRBV14 and TRBJ2-7; no clear D. In germline, CDR1 is SGHDN, CDR2 FVKESK. This CDR3 has 11 amino acids. The germline V and J ends were trimmed by 4 bases and 6 bases, with 7 bases remaining between them. As DNA, the CDR3 is TGTGCCAGCAGCCGGGCACTCGAGCAGTACTTC. Amino acid sequence: CASSRALEQYF.

The chain links TRBV28 to TRBJ1-2, with D hard to call. The CDR3 runs to 12 residues. The germline V gene encodes CDR1 MDHEN and CDR2 SYDVKM. V lost 2 bases and J lost 4, with 5 bases in between. CDR3 sequence reads: CASSLGLYGYTF. CDR3 in DNA: TGTGCCAGCAGTTTAGGACTCTATGGCTACACCTTC.

The table lists this clone with a count of one. This sequence joins TRBV11-2 and TRBJ2-7; D remains ambiguous. V was clipped by 5 bases and J by 4 bases, with 12 bases between them. Germline V gene sequence: CDR1 SGHAT, CDR2 FQNNGV. The CDR3 extends over 13 amino acids. The DNA of the CDR3 is TGTGCCAGCAGCCCCCCGGGTCGGTACGAGCAGTACTTC. This translates into CASSPPGRYEQYF.